This T cell receptor (beta chain) was recorded in a study of blood T cell repertoires in COVID-19. The wider study: The United States, Italy and Spain supplied acute and convalescent COVID-19 samples. Sample material is recorded as cDNA or gDNA derived from T cells, B-cell-depleted T cells, or PBMCs.

The germline CDR1 and CDR2 sequences are LNHDA and SQIVND (reference sequence). V dropped 7 bases and J dropped 0; count of bases not matched to a gene: 5. This CDR3 comprises 15 residues. A single count supports this clone. Under the authors' procedure: How many nucleated cells were present was estimated from reference gene primer amplification. Generated by immunoSEQ multiplex PCR, the TCRdb table keeps only in-frame clones and is missing some. From that table come the V and J calls and clone size; the DNA was used to work out D and trimming. This table has roughly 280,000 clones, 75% to 90% appearing once.

Sequencing was performed on peripheral blood. The receptor comes from a man aged 60 to 75 who had recovered from COVID-19. The rearrangement joins TRBV19 to TRBJ2-3; 9 nucleotides align to TRBD1. The CDR3 nucleotides read TGTGCCAGTATGGCCGGGACAGGGAGCACAGATACGCAGTATTTT. It is translated as CASMAGTGSTDTQYF.